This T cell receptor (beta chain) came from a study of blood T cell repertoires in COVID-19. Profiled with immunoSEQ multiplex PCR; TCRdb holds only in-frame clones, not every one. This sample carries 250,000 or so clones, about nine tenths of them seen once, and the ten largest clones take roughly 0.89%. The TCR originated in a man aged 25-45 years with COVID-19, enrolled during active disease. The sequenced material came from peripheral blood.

The CDR3 region has the DNA TGTGCCAGCAGCTTAGCGGTGGGCAGGGACACTGAAGCTTTCTTT. The encoded protein is CASSLAVGRDTEAFF. The J gene is TRBJ1-1, the V gene TRBV7-9, with D maybe TRBD1 (5 bases). CDR3 length equals 15 residues. The germline V gene encodes CDR1 SEHNR and CDR2 FQNEAQ (reference sequence). V was cut by 0 bases and J by 3 bases, with 11 bases left in between.